These 17 T cell receptor beta chains originate from one sample sequenced in a study of T cells in tuberculosis. Sequenced by immunoSEQ multiplex PCR; TCRdb stores in-frame clones only, minus some. The sample holds about 25,000 clones, around 94% seen once. Sequencing used PBMCs. The receptors were sampled from a donor aged 10 to 29 with latent tuberculosis or without tuberculosis infection. Some clones in this sample may be carry-over from other donors' samples.

The genes are TRBV7-9 and TRBJ2-3; no definite D call. From germline, CDR1 is SEHNR and CDR2 FQNEAQ (reference sequence). The V and J ends lost 3 bases and 0 bases respectively, with 10 bases between them. The CDR3 length is 15 residues. As DNA, the CDR3 is TGTGCCAGCAGCTTCCTTGAGAGTAGCACAGATACGCAGTATTTT. It encodes CASSFLESSTDTQYF. The full variable domain, with the rest looked up from reference TRBV7-9 and TRBJ2-3, is DTGVSQNPRHKITKRGQNVTFRCDPISEHNRLYWYRQTLGQGPEFLTYFQNEAQLEKSRLLSDRFSAERPKGSFSTLEIQRTEQGDSAMYLCASSFLESSTDTQYFGPGTRLTVL.

This chain links TRBV5-4 with TRBJ2-1; D perhaps matches TRBD2 (6 bases). The CDR3 spans 11 residues. The germline V gene encodes CDR1 SGHNT and CDR2 YYREEE (reference sequence). Trimming left V 9 bases short and J 10 bases short, with 14 bases between. This CDR3 reads CATSMAGEQFF. As DNA, the CDR3 is TGTGCCACCTCGATGGCGGGAGAGCAGTTCTTC.

The chain employs TRBV29-1 and TRBJ2-7, with 11 bases aligning to TRBD1. V shed 6 bases and J 1 base; nucleotides not matched to a gene: 5. The CDR3 spans 14 residues. CDR1 and CDR2 (germline): SQVTM, ANQGSEA. The CDR3 DNA reads TGCAGCGTCGGAGGACAGGGGGCGTCCTACGAGCAGTACTTC. This sequence encodes CSVGGQGASYEQYF.

This chain links TRBV12-5 with TRBJ1-1; no reliable D call. The V end was cut by 4 bases, the J end by 0 bases, with 9 bases between. Germline values: CDR1 LGHNT, CDR2 FRNRAP. CDR3 size: 14 residues. The DNA of the CDR3 is TGTGCTAGTGGTTGGCTTAATCTGAACACTGAAGCTTTCTTT. Translating it yields CASGWLNLNTEAFF.

The chain recombines TRBV29-1 with TRBJ1-1; 8 bases line up with TRBD1. With V trimmed by 5 bases and J by 4 bases, 9 bases remained unmatched. CDR1 is SQVTM, CDR2 ANQGSEA, per germline. The CDR3 is 14 amino acids. CDR3 nucleotides: TGCAGCGTTAAGGGACAGGCAGATGGCACTGAAGCTTTCTTT. Translated: CSVKGQADGTEAFF.

The chain carries TRBV7-9 and TRBJ2-1; 8 positions match TRBD1. Trimming took 1 base from V and 6 from J; bases not matched to a gene: 8. The germline V gene has CDR1 SEHNR and CDR2 FQNEAQ (reference sequence). CDR3 size: 16 residues. DNA for the CDR3: TGTGCCAGCAGCTTAGGTTCCGGGACAGGAGGCAATGAGCAGTTCTTC. Amino acid sequence: CASSLGSGTGGNEQFF.

This chain links TRBV19 with TRBJ1-2, with 8 bases fitting TRBD1. Germline V gene sequence: CDR1 LNHDA, CDR2 SQIVND (reference sequence). This CDR3 is 17 amino acids long. V dropped 3 bases and J dropped 6; count of bases not matched to a gene: 15. CDR3 DNA sequence: TGTGCCAGTAGTATGGCGGCAGGGGGCCTCTCGACCGATGGCTACACCTTC. It codes for CASSMAAGGLSTDGYTF. The complete variable domain, with remaining parts taken from reference TRBV19 and TRBJ1-2, reads DGGITQSPKYLFRKEGQNVTLSCEQNLNHDAMYWYRQDPGQGLRLIYYSQIVNDFQKGDIAEGYSVSREKKESFPLTVTSAQKNPTAFYLCASSMAAGGLSTDGYTFGSGTRLTVV.

The chain employs TRBV7-9 and TRBJ1-3; TRBD1 is a possible D gene (5 bases). The CDR3 extends over 16 amino acids. The germline V gene has CDR1 SEHNR and CDR2 FQNEAQ (reference sequence). Between the trimmed V and J ends, which lost 6 bases and 0 bases, there was a span of 15 bases. The CDR3, as DNA: TGTGCCAGCAGGAAACTCGACAGAGACTCTGGAAACACCATATATTTT. Its protein product is CASRKLDRDSGNTIYF.

The rearrangement uses TRBV9 and TRBJ2-2; 8 positions agree with TRBD1. The CDR3 totals 17 residues. The trim removed 2 bases at V and 4 bases at J, leaving 10 bases unmatched. CDR1 is SGDLS, CDR2 YYNGEE, per germline. The DNA of the CDR3 is TGTGCCAGCAGCGTCGAACGGACAGGGCTGGGCACCGGGGAGCTGTTTTTT. Protein: CASSVERTGLGTGELFF.

V and J are TRBV6-1 and TRBJ1-1, with TRBD1 as a possible D gene (6 bases). V lost 4 bases, J lost 7 bases, and 16 bases lay in between. The germline V gene has CDR1 MNHNS and CDR2 SASEGT. The CDR3 spans 14 residues. Here the CDR3 DNA reads TGTGCCAGCAGTGTCTCCGGGACACCACTTGAAGCTTTCTTT. It specifies CASSVSGTPLEAFF.

This clone appeared once. V usage is TRBV19 and J usage is TRBJ2-3; D might be TRBD1 (5 bases). Germline V gene sequence: CDR1 LNHDA, CDR2 SQIVND (reference sequence). V was shortened by 0 bases and J by 8 bases, with 15 bases between the two germline ends. The CDR3 runs 15 residues. CDR3 sequence reads: CASSIDLSGMVTQYF. As DNA, the CDR3 is TGTGCCAGTAGTATAGATCTTTCAGGGATGGTTACGCAGTATTTT.

The J gene is TRBJ2-4, the V gene TRBV28; 8 nucleotides line up with TRBD2. The germline V gene has CDR1 MDHEN and CDR2 SYDVKM. This CDR3 spans 17 amino acids. The J segment lost 5 bases and the V segment lost 6 bases, leaving 15 bases of the junction unmatched. CDR3 sequence (DNA): TGTGCCAGCAGCCAAATGGGGAGCGGGAGACCCCAAAACATTCAGTACTTC. This codes for CASSQMGSGRPQNIQYF. Based on the CDR3 plus reference TRBV28 and TRBJ2-4, the full variable domain is DVKVTQSSRYLVKRTGEKVFLECVQDMDHENMFWYRQDPGLGLRLIYFSYDVKMKEKGDIPEGYSVSREKKERFSLILESASTNQTSMYLCASSQMGSGRPQNIQYFGAGTRLSVL.

The rearrangement uses TRBV29-1 and TRBJ2-1, with 10 bases that match TRBD2. The J segment lost 5 bases and the V segment lost 2 bases, leaving 9 bases of the junction unmatched. The CDR3 covers 16 residues. Germline CDR1 SQVTM, CDR2 ANQGSEA. CDR3 region: CSVELAGVGWNNEQFF. DNA of the CDR3: TGCAGCGTTGAACTAGCGGGAGTGGGCTGGAACAATGAGCAGTTCTTC.

The V call is TRBV10-1, the J call TRBJ2-3; D remains ambiguous. Trimming pared 9 bases from V and 0 bases from J, leaving 16 bases between. The germline CDR1 and CDR2 sequences are WNHNN and SYGVQD (reference sequence). The length of the CDR3 is 15 residues. The CDR3 spells CARSIVPISTDTQYF. CDR3 nucleotides: TGCGCCAGGTCGATAGTCCCTATTAGCACAGATACGCAGTATTTT.

This chain links TRBV28 with TRBJ2-7; 10 bases match TRBD2. This CDR3 is built from 15 residues. Germline-derived CDR1 and CDR2 are MDHEN and SYDVKM. After removal of 7 bases from V and 3 bases from J, the junction contained 9 bases not matched to a gene. This CDR3 is CASIYSGTSVYEQYF. For the CDR3, the DNA is TGTGCCAGCATCTATAGTGGGACTAGCGTCTACGAGCAGTACTTC.

This rearrangement joins TRBV13 to TRBJ2-5; TRBD2 matches 8 bases. Germline trimming cut 4 bases from V and 7 bases from J; bases unmatched to any gene: 14. CDR1 and CDR2 (germline): PRHDT, FYEKMQ (reference sequence). This CDR3 spans 16 amino acids. The CDR3 bases are TGTGCCAGCAGCTCCCCACTAGCGGAACTATTAGGGACCCAGTACTTC. Translated: CASSSPLAELLGTQYF.

J is TRBJ2-7 and V is TRBV7-2; 14 bases are shared with TRBD2. J was trimmed by 3 bases and V by 4 bases; bases with no gene match: 11. The CDR3 runs to 18 residues. Per germline, CDR1 SGHTA and CDR2 FQGNSA. The CDR3, as DNA: TGTGCCAGCAGCTCAGGACTAGCGGGGGGCCCCCTCTACTACGAGCAGTACTTC. This translates into CASSSGLAGGPLYYEQYF.